A selection of T cell receptor beta chains follows, all from one sample in a study of blood T cell repertoires in COVID-19. Sequencing was performed with immunoSEQ multiplex PCR; in TCRdb, only in-frame clones are kept and a portion is missing. The sample shows roughly 100,000 clones, less than 90% of them seen only once. The sequenced material came from peripheral blood. The source is a human donor in a cohort sampled during active COVID-19. Each CDR3 is given with its conserved first and last residue. Each record gives: D gene, clone size, V gene, J gene, CDR3 protein, CDR3 DNA. D genes are given only for firm matches. Size is omitted from some rows. Given values are once, few, many or a class for expanded clones.

D: TRBD1; size: .; V: TRBV7-3; J: TRBJ2-5; CDR3: CASSPGTAYETQYF; DNA: TGTGCCAGCAGCCCTGGGACAGCGTATGAGACCCAGTACTTC
D: .; size: few; V: TRBV18; J: TRBJ2-5; CDR3: CASCREGRETQYF; DNA: TGTGCCAGCTGTCGTGAGGGTCGTGAGACCCAGTACTTC
D: .; size: .; V: TRBV7-3; J: TRBJ2-1; CDR3: CASSLNFVGGVNEQFF; DNA: TGTGCCAGCAGCTTAAATTTTGTAGGGGGGGTCAATGAGCAGTTCTTC
D: TRBD1; size: once; V: TRBV29-1; J: TRBJ2-3; CDR3: CSVSGQGMLDTQYF; DNA: TGCAGCGTTTCCGGACAGGGCATGTTGGATACGCAGTATTTT
D: TRBD2; size: .; V: TRBV28; J: TRBJ2-1; CDR3: CASSLSGTIGNEQFF; DNA: TGTGCCAGCAGTTTGAGCGGGACCATCGGGAATGAGCAGTTCTTC
D: TRBD1; size: .; V: TRBV5-1; J: TRBJ1-2; CDR3: CASSYDRGVNYGYTF; DNA: TGCGCCAGCAGCTACGACAGGGGAGTTAACTATGGCTACACCTTC
D: .; size: .; V: TRBV28; J: TRBJ1-1; CDR3: CASSLSGELNTEAFF; DNA: TGTGCCAGCAGCCTCTCAGGGGAACTGAACACTGAAGCTTTCTTT
D: .; size: .; V: TRBV24-1; J: TRBJ2-7; CDR3: CATSDAHGESRDEQYF; DNA: TGTGCCACCAGTGATGCTCACGGGGAAAGTCGGGACGAGCAGTACTTC
D: .; size: .; V: TRBV9; J: TRBJ1-5; CDR3: CASSPQGYLEPQHF; DNA: TGTGCCAGCAGCCCCCAGGGTTACCTTGAGCCCCAGCATTTT
D: .; size: .; V: TRBV12-3/TRBV12-4; J: TRBJ2-2; CDR3: CASSFTGTGELFF; DNA: TGTGCCAGCAGTTTCACAGGAACCGGGGAGCTGTTTTTT
D: .; size: .; V: TRBV4-1; J: TRBJ1-1; CDR3: CASSQDGQGLGFTEAFF; DNA: TGCGCCAGCAGCCAAGACGGCCAGGGACTGGGGTTCACTGAAGCTTTCTTT
D: .; size: .; V: TRBV2; J: TRBJ2-7; CDR3: CASTGLGQYF; DNA: TGTGCCAGCACAGGACTTGGGCAGTACTTC
D: TRBD2; size: .; V: TRBV13; J: TRBJ2-7; CDR3: CASNRGGTYEQYF; DNA: TGTGCCAGCAACCGCGGGGGAACCTACGAGCAGTACTTC
D: TRBD2; size: .; V: TRBV9; J: TRBJ2-5; CDR3: CASSVEYGRTSGSGQETQYF; DNA: TGTGCCAGCAGCGTAGAGTATGGGAGGACTAGCGGGAGCGGGCAAGAGACCCAGTACTTC
D: TRBD2; size: .; V: TRBV7-3; J: TRBJ2-1; CDR3: CASRLKGTRDEQFF; DNA: TGTGCCAGCAGATTAAAGGGGACTAGGGATGAGCAGTTCTTC
D: TRBD2; size: once; V: TRBV4-1; J: TRBJ2-7; CDR3: CASSRGPGGNSLEQYF; DNA: TGCGCCAGCAGCCGGGGTCCGGGGGGGAATTCTCTCGAGCAGTACTTC
D: TRBD1; size: once; V: TRBV5-4; J: TRBJ2-7; CDR3: CASSWGTGVVSYEQYF; DNA: TGTGCCAGCAGTTGGGGGACAGGGGTTGTCTCCTACGAGCAGTACTTC
D: .; size: many; V: TRBV3-1/TRBV3-2; J: TRBJ1-6; CDR3: CASSQDAGYGSPLHF; DNA: TGTGCCAGCAGCCAAGATGCAGGGTACGGTTCACCCCTCCACTTT
D: .; size: .; V: TRBV28; J: TRBJ2-7; CDR3: CASSILGRYEQYF; DNA: TGTGCCAGCAGTATCCTGGGGAGGTACGAGCAGTACTTC
D: TRBD1; size: .; V: TRBV4-1; J: TRBJ2-7; CDR3: CASSSRQGVLYEQYF; DNA: TGCGCCAGCAGCTCCCGACAGGGGGTGCTATACGAGCAGTACTTC
D: TRBD2; size: .; V: TRBV9; J: TRBJ2-5; CDR3: CASSPRTSGSAFGETQYF; DNA: TGTGCCAGCAGCCCCCGGACTAGCGGGAGTGCATTTGGAGAGACCCAGTACTTC
D: .; size: .; V: TRBV24-1; J: TRBJ2-6; CDR3: CATSARGKDPSGANVLTF; DNA: TGTGCCACCAGTGCCAGAGGGAAGGACCCCTCTGGGGCCAACGTCCTGACTTTC
D: TRBD2; size: .; V: TRBV13; J: TRBJ2-7; CDR3: CASSSRTKGLAGGRERYEQYF; DNA: TGTGCCAGCAGCTCACGAACTAAGGGACTAGCGGGGGGCCGGGAGCGGTACGAGCAGTACTTC
D: .; size: .; V: TRBV19; J: TRBJ2-2; CDR3: CASSRPGLAYNTGELFF; DNA: TGTGCCAGTAGTAGGCCGGGACTGGCATATAACACCGGGGAGCTGTTTTTT
D: TRBD1; size: .; V: TRBV10-3; J: TRBJ1-6; CDR3: CAISEFRQGGSNSPLHF; DNA: TGTGCCATCAGTGAGTTCCGACAGGGGGGTTCTAATTCACCCCTCCACTTT
D: TRBD2; size: .; V: TRBV6-5; J: TRBJ2-7; CDR3: CASSLAGVIGEQYF; DNA: TGTGCCAGCAGTTTAGCGGGAGTCATCGGAGAGCAGTACTTC
D: TRBD2; size: .; V: TRBV5-1; J: TRBJ2-1; CDR3: CASSRGLAKGEQFF; DNA: TGCGCCAGCAGCAGGGGACTAGCGAAGGGTGAGCAGTTCTTC
D: .; size: .; V: TRBV28; J: TRBJ1-3; CDR3: CAGCDGSSGNTIYF; DNA: TGTGCCGGTTGTGACGGGAGCTCTGGAAACACCATATATTTT
D: TRBD2; size: .; V: TRBV4-1; J: TRBJ2-5; CDR3: CASSQAPFSGAIETQYF; DNA: TGCGCCAGCAGCCAAGCCCCATTTAGCGGGGCAATAGAGACCCAGTACTTC
D: .; size: .; V: TRBV5-1; J: TRBJ2-3; CDR3: CASSLESDSITDTQYF; DNA: TGCGCCAGCAGCTTGGAGTCCGATAGTATCACAGATACGCAGTATTTT
D: .; size: .; V: TRBV29-1; J: TRBJ2-3; CDR3: CSVEKQGIDTQYF; DNA: TGCAGCGTTGAGAAACAGGGAATCGATACGCAGTATTTT
D: .; size: .; V: TRBV10-1; J: TRBJ2-7; CDR3: CASIGGPSSYEQYF; DNA: TGCGCCAGCATTGGGGGCCCAAGCTCCTACGAGCAGTACTTC
D: .; size: .; V: TRBV10-3; J: TRBJ2-4; CDR3: CAISEVEGSIQYF; DNA: TGTGCCATCAGTGAGGTGGAGGGGAGCATTCAGTACTTC
D: .; size: once; V: TRBV4-2; J: TRBJ2-4; CDR3: CASSHSQGRNKNIQYF; DNA: TGTGCCAGCAGCCATTCACAGGGTAGGAATAAAAACATTCAGTACTTC
D: .; size: .; V: TRBV7-9; J: TRBJ2-1; CDR3: CASSLAPRVGYNEQFF; DNA: TGTGCCAGCAGCTTAGCGCCTAGAGTCGGGTACAATGAGCAGTTCTTC
D: TRBD2; size: .; V: TRBV20-1; J: TRBJ2-3; CDR3: CSAPGGQTQYF; DNA: TGCAGTGCTCCGGGGGGGCAAACGCAGTATTTT
D: .; size: .; V: TRBV11-2; J: TRBJ2-1; CDR3: CASSSRGAYNEQFF; DNA: TGTGCCAGCAGCTCCCGCGGGGCCTACAATGAGCAGTTCTTC
D: TRBD2; size: .; V: TRBV7-3; J: TRBJ2-3; CDR3: CASSSSGAGDTQYF; DNA: TGTGCCAGCAGCTCTAGCGGGGCGGGAGATACGCAGTATTTT
D: TRBD2; size: once; V: TRBV6-5; J: TRBJ2-7; CDR3: CASTGGSSYEQYF; DNA: TGTGCCAGCACGGGCGGGAGCTCCTACGAGCAGTACTTC
D: .; size: .; V: TRBV7-9; J: TRBJ1-1; CDR3: CASSQGGTEAFF; DNA: TGTGCCAGCAGCCAAGGGGGCACTGAAGCTTTCTTT
D: .; size: .; V: TRBV2; J: TRBJ2-7; CDR3: CASSGDNYEQYF; DNA: TGTGCCAGCAGCGGGGACAACTACGAGCAGTACTTC
D: .; size: .; V: TRBV6-5; J: TRBJ1-5; CDR3: CASSRGRGQPQHF; DNA: TGTGCCAGCAGTCGGGGGAGGGGTCAGCCCCAGCATTTT
D: .; size: .; V: TRBV9; J: TRBJ2-1; CDR3: CASSAYGGGNEQFF; DNA: TGTGCCAGCAGCGCCTACGGAGGTGGGAATGAGCAGTTCTTC
D: TRBD1; size: .; V: TRBV29-1; J: TRBJ1-2; CDR3: CSVEEDRGYYGYTF; DNA: TGCAGCGTTGAAGAGGACAGGGGGTATTATGGCTACACCTTC